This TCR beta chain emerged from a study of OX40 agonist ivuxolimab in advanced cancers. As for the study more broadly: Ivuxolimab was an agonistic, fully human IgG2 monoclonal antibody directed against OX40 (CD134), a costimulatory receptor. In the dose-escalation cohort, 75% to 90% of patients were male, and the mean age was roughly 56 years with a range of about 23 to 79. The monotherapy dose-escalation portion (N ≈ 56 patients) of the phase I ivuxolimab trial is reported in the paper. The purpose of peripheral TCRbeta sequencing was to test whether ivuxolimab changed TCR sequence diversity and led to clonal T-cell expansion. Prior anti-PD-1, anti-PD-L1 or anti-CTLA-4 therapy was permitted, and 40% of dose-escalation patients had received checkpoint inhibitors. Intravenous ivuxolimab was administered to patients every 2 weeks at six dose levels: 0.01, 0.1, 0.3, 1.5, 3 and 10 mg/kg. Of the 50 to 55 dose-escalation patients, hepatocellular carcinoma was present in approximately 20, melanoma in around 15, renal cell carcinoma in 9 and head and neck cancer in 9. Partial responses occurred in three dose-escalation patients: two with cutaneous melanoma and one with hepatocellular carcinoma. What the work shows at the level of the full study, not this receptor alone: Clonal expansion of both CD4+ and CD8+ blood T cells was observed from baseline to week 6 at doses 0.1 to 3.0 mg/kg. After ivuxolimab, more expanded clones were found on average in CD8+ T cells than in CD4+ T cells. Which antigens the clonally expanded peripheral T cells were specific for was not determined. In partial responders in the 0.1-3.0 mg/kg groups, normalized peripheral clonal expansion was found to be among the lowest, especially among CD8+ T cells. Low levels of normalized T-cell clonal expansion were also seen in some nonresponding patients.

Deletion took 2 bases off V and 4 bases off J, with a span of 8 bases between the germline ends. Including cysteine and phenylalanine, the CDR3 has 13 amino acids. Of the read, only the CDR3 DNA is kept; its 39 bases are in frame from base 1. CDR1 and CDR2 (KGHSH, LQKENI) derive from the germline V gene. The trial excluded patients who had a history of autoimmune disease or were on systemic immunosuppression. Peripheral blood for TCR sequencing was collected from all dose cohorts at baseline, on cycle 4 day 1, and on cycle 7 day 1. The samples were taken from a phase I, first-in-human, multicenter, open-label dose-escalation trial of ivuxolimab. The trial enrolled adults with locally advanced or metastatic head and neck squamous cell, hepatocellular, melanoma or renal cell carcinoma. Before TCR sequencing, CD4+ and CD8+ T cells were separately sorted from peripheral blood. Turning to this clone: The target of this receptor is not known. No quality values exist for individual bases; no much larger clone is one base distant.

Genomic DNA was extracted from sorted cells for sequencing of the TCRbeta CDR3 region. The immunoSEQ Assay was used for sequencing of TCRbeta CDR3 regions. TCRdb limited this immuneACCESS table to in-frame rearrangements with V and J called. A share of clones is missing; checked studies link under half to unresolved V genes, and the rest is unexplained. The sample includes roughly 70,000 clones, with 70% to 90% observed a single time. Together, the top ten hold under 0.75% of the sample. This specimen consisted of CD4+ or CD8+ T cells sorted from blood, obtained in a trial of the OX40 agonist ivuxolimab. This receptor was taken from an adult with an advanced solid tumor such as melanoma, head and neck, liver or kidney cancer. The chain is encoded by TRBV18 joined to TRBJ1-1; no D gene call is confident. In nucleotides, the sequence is TGTGCCAGCTCACCATTGGGTTTCACTGAAGCTTTCTTT. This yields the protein CASSPLGFTEAFF.